Following are 20 T cell receptor beta chains from one sample sequenced in a study of response to subunit inactivated influenza vaccine. MiXCR, applied by TCRdb to the RT-PCR reads, yields one record per CDR3 protein. Among under 800,000 distinct CDR3 sequences listed, more than 11% were seen once. Sequenced here: PBMCs from blood, sampled roughly 2 weeks before vaccination. These receptors were collected from a man aged 45 to 65 who received an inactivated influenza vaccine.

The J gene is TRBJ2-1, the V gene TRBV5-1; TRBD1 aligns across 8 bases. Trimming at V came to 0 bases and at J to 9 bases, leaving 8 bases not matched to a gene. The CDR3 extends over 15 amino acids. Germline lookup yields CDR1 SGHRS and CDR2 YFSETQ. CDR3 protein: CASSLGTGITSEQFF. Here the CDR3 DNA reads TGCGCCAGCAGCTTGGGGACAGGGATTACGTCTGAGCAGTTCTTC.

This chain uses TRBV3-1 with TRBJ2-1, with 8 bases that match TRBD1. The CDR3 consists of 16 residues. Trimming at V came to 2 bases and at J to 7 bases, leaving 10 bases not matched to a gene. CDR1 is LGHDT and CDR2 is YNNKEL in the germline V gene (reference sequence). The CDR3 here is CASSQFGQGKGNEQFF. CDR3 nucleotides: TGTGCCAGCAGCCAATTCGGACAGGGTAAGGGGAATGAGCAGTTCTTC.

Only a few counts were recorded for this clonotype. The chain carries TRBV4-1 and TRBJ1-5; D call uncertain. V lost 1 base, J lost 6 bases, and 7 bases lay in between. Germline V gives CDR1 MGHRA, CDR2 YSYEKL. This CDR3 is built from 13 residues. CDR3 region: CASSQVRGQPQHF. The CDR3 DNA reads TGCGCCAGCAGCCAAGTTCGTGGTCAGCCCCAGCATTTT.

The chain combines TRBV9 with TRBJ2-6; D ambiguous. The germline V and J ends were trimmed by 5 bases and 0 bases, with 9 bases remaining between them. There are 15 residues in the CDR3. Germline V gene sequence: CDR1 SGDLS, CDR2 YYNGEE. The CDR3 spells CASRRGDSGANVLTF. The CDR3 region has the DNA TGTGCCAGCAGGAGAGGAGACTCTGGGGCCAACGTCCTGACTTTC.

The chain recombines TRBV21-1 with TRBJ2-2; the table's D call TRBD2 went unverified against the DNA. TRBV21-1 is annotated as a pseudogene. The CDR3 extends over 18 amino acids. CDR3 residues: CASSKALDFSGIAGELFF. CDR3 nucleotide sequence: TGTGCCAGCAGCAAAGCCCTCGACTTTAGCGGGATAGCCGGGGAGCTGTTTTTT.

The V gene is TRBV20-1, the J gene TRBJ2-7; 7 bases are a match to TRBD1. V lost 4 bases to trimming and J lost 4 bases; unmatched junction nucleotides: 16. CDR1 DFQATT and CDR2 SNEGSKA come from the germline V gene (reference sequence). This CDR3 region has 16 residues. The CDR3, as DNA: TGCAGTGCTATCCCTATCCCGACAGGGAGAGGATACGAGCAGTACTTC. This gives the protein CSAIPIPTGRGYEQYF.

There are a few counts of this clonotype. The V and J genes are TRBV29-1 and TRBJ2-7; TRBD2 aligns across 10 bases. J gave up 0 bases and V 6 bases, and 5 bases lay outside the gene matches. The germline V gene has CDR1 SQVTM and CDR2 ANQGSEA. This CDR3 is built from 14 residues. The CDR3 protein is CSVELAGFSYEQYF. CDR3 DNA sequence: TGCAGCGTGGAACTAGCGGGATTCTCCTACGAGCAGTACTTC.

Ten or more counts support this clonotype. The chain recombines TRBV6-2 or TRBV6-3 with TRBJ2-1; 9 positions agree with TRBD2. The CDR3 is 19 residues long. Germline V gene lookup returns CDR1 MNHEY and CDR2 SVGEGT. Trimming removed 0 bases from V and 8 bases from J; junction bases left unmatched: 17. The CDR3: CASSYSLWPSGVRAHEQFF. The CDR3, as DNA: TGTGCCAGCAGTTACTCGTTGTGGCCTAGCGGGGTGCGGGCCCATGAGCAGTTCTTC.

CDR3 DNA sequence: TGTGCCAGCCACCCTAGCATCTCCTACAATGAGCAGTTCTTC. Its translation: CASHPSISYNEQFF. The chain couples TRBV14 to TRBJ2-1, with D tentatively TRBD2 (5 bases). Trimming removed 8 bases from V and 0 bases from J, with 11 bases in between. The CDR3 runs to 14 residues. From germline, CDR1 is SGHDN and CDR2 FVKESK.

V usage is TRBV6-5 and J usage is TRBJ2-1, with D possibly matching TRBD2 (6 bases). Germline V gene lookup returns CDR1 MNHEY and CDR2 SVGAGI. V was pared by 0 bases and J by 7 bases, with 13 bases between. The CDR3 is 15 amino acids. This CDR3 reads CASSYSGLGGNEQFF. The CDR3 nucleotides are TGTGCCAGCAGTTACTCTGGACTGGGGGGTAATGAGCAGTTCTTC.

This clonotype was counted a few times. V usage is TRBV20-1 and J usage is TRBJ2-2; the D is unclear. Between the trimmed V and J ends, which lost 5 bases and 6 bases, there was a span of 16 bases. This CDR3 region has 14 residues. In germline, CDR1 is DFQATT, CDR2 SNEGSKA (reference sequence). CDR3 sequence: CSARAPSGSGELFF. The CDR3 DNA reads as TGCAGTGCTCGAGCGCCCTCCGGGTCCGGGGAGCTGTTTTTT.

This clonotype came up many times. V is TRBV7-2 and J is TRBJ2-2, with D perhaps TRBD2 (5 bases). The CDR3 is 15 residues long. Trimming took off 3 bases at V and 6 bases at J, with 14 bases between the two ends. Germline lookup yields CDR1 SGHTA and CDR2 FQGNSA. The CDR3 loop is CASSFRTSGSGELFF. CDR3 sequence (DNA): TGTGCCAGCAGCTTTCGGACCAGCGGATCCGGGGAGCTGTTTTTT. Supplemented by reference TRBV7-2 and TRBJ2-2, the full variable domain reads GAGVSQSPSNKVTEKGKDVELRCDPISGHTALYWYRQSLGQGLEFLIYFQGNSAPDKSGLPSDRFSAERTGGSVSTLTIQRTQQEDSAVYLCASSFRTSGSGELFFGEGSRLTVL.

The chain employs TRBV2 and TRBJ1-1; 8 nucleotides align to TRBD1. Unmatched junction bases numbered 8, after V lost 1 base and J lost 4 bases. CDR3 length: 16 residues. Per germline, CDR1 SNHLY and CDR2 FYNNEI. The CDR3: CASSEGGTGKSTEAFF. In DNA, the CDR3 is TGTGCCAGCAGTGAAGGAGGGACAGGAAAAAGCACTGAAGCTTTCTTT.

This clonotype came up many times. This rearrangement joins TRBV15 to TRBJ1-3; D perhaps matches TRBD1 (5 bases). The germline V and J ends were trimmed by 1 base and 4 bases, with 11 bases remaining between them. The germline V gene has CDR1 LNHNV and CDR2 YYDKDF (reference sequence). The CDR3 totals 15 residues. CDR3 amino acids: CATSRVAGQGNTIYF. The CDR3 DNA reads TGTGCCACCAGCAGAGTGGCAGGGCAAGGAAACACCATATATTTT.

This chain joins TRBV20-1 and TRBJ2-1, with unresolved D. The CDR3 runs 12 residues. Germline V lookup: CDR1 DFQATT, CDR2 SNEGSKA (reference sequence). Between the trimmed V and J ends, which lost 2 bases and 3 bases, there was a span of 5 bases. The CDR3 bases are TGCAGTGCTAGACTATACTACAATGAGCAGTTCTTC. It codes for CSARLYYNEQFF.

V gene TRBV10-3 combines with J gene TRBJ2-1, with D uncertain. This CDR3 has 12 amino acids. Per the germline V gene, CDR1 is ENHRY and CDR2 is SYGVKD. Trimming removed 4 bases from V and 5 bases from J, with 6 bases in between. CDR3 sequence (DNA): TGTGCCATCAGTGGGAACAACAATGAGCAGTTCTTC. Translated, it gives CAISGNNNEQFF.

This clonotype appeared a few times. The chain carries TRBV28 and TRBJ1-6; a weak D match, TRBD1 (5 bases). The length of the CDR3 is 14 residues. Germline V gene data show CDR1 as MDHEN and CDR2 as SYDVKM. Trimming removed 6 bases from V and 5 bases from J, with 11 bases in between. The CDR3 nucleotides read TGTGCCAGCAGGCCGGGACGGAATAATTCACCCCTCCACTTT. Translating it yields CASRPGRNNSPLHF.

The V and J genes are TRBV20-1 and TRBJ2-7, with TRBD2 identical over 11 bases. The V segment lost 7 bases and the J segment 6 bases; nucleotides outside the gene matches: 5. From germline, CDR1 is DFQATT and CDR2 SNEGSKA (reference sequence). The CDR3 is made up of 12 amino acids. CDR3 residues: CSVASGRSEQYF. The CDR3, as DNA: TGCAGTGTAGCTAGCGGGAGGAGCGAGCAGTACTTC.

The CDR3 is CASSSTVAYEQYF. Here the CDR3 DNA reads TGTGCCAGCAGTTCTACAGTCGCCTACGAGCAGTACTTC. The V and J genes are TRBV27 and TRBJ2-7, with D unclear. The germline CDR1 and CDR2 sequences are MNHEY and SMNVEV (reference sequence). The germline V and J ends were trimmed by 4 bases and 2 bases, with 9 bases remaining between them. There are 13 residues in the CDR3.

This clonotype was seen more than once but under ten times. V and J are TRBV27 and TRBJ2-1, with no clear D. The germline CDR1 and CDR2 sequences are MNHEY and SMNVEV (reference sequence). The ends were cut back, 5 bases at V and 7 bases at J, with 21 bases in the middle. The CDR3 consists of 16 residues. CDR3 residues: CASSSTGPLKVNEQFF. For the CDR3, the DNA is TGTGCCAGCAGTAGCACCGGACCCCTAAAGGTTAATGAGCAGTTCTTC.